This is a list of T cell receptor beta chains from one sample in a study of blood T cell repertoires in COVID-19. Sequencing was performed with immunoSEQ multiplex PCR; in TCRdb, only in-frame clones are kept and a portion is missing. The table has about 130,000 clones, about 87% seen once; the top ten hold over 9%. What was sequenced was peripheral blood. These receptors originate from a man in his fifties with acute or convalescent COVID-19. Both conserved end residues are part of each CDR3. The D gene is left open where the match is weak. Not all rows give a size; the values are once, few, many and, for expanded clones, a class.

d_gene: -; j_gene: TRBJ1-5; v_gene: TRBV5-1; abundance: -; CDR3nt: TGCGCCAGCAGCTTGTTCTTCGGAGAGCCCCAGCATTTT; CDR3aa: CASSLFFGEPQHF
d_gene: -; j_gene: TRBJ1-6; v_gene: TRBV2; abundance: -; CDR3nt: TGTGCCAGCAGCTCCCCAGGTTCACCCCTCCACTTT; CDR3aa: CASSSPGSPLHF
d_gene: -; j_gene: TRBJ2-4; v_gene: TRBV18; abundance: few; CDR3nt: TGTGCCAGCTCACCCATCCCGACAGGCCTGATTCTAGCCAAAAACATTCAGTACTTC; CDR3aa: CASSPIPTGLILAKNIQYF
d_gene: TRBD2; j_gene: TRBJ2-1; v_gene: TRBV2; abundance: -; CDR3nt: TGTGCCAGCAGCTCCAGCGGGAGCTCCTACAATGAGCAGTTCTTC; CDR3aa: CASSSSGSSYNEQFF
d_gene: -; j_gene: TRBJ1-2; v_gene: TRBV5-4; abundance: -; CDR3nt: TGTGCCAGCAGCGCCGGGACTCTTTATACAAACTATGGCTACACCTTC; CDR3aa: CASSAGTLYTNYGYTF
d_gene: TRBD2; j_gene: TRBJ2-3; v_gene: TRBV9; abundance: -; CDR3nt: TGTGCCAGCAGCGTAGAGATGGCGGGGGGCCTCACAGATACGCAGTATTTT; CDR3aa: CASSVEMAGGLTDTQYF
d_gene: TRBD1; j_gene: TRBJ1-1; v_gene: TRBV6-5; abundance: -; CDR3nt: TGTGCCAGCATCGGCCCGGGGACAGGGAGGGCTGAAGCTTTCTTT; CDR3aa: CASIGPGTGRAEAFF
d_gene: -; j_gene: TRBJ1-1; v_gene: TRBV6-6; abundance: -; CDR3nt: TGTGCCAGCAGCTACCATTGGAACACTGAAGCTTTCTTT; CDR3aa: CASSYHWNTEAFF
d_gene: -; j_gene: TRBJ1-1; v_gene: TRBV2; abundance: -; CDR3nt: TGTGCCAGCAGGACCAGACAGAACACTGAAGCTTTCTTT; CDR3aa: CASRTRQNTEAFF
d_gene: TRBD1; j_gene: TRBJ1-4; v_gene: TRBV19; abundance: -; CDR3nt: TGTGCCAGTAGTATCCGGACAGGGGTTAATGAAAAACTGTTTTTT; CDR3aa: CASSIRTGVNEKLFF
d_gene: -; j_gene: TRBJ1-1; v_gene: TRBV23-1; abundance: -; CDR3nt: TGCGCCAGCACCCAATACACTGAAGCTTTCTTT; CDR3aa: CASTQYTEAFF
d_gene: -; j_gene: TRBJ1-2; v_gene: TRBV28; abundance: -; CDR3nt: TGTGCCAGCAGTTTCGGAACCCCTCAGGGGGGCTACACCTTC; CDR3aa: CASSFGTPQGGYTF
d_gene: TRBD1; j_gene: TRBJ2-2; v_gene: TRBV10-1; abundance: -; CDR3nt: TGCGCCAGCACTACGCGGACAGGAATGGGAACCGGGGAGCTGTTTTTT; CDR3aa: CASTTRTGMGTGELFF
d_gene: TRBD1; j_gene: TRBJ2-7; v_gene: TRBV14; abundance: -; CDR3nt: TGTGCCAGCAGCCAAGCCGGGACAGGGCTCTACGAGCAGTACTTC; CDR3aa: CASSQAGTGLYEQYF
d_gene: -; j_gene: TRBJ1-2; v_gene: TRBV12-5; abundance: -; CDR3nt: TGTGCTAGTGGGATAAACTACAACTATGGCTACTCCTTC; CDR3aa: CASGINYNYGYSF
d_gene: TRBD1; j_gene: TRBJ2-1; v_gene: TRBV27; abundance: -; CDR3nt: TGTGCCACCCACGACATTAGGGGGCGGTACAATGAGCAGTTCTTC; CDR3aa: CATHDIRGRYNEQFF
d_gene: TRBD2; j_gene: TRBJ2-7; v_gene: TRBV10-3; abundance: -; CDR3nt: TGTGCCATCAGTACGGGACTAGCGGGGGGGCCTTCCTACGAGCAGTACTTC; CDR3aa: CAISTGLAGGPSYEQYF
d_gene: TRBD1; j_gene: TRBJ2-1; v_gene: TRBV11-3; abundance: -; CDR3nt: TGTGCCAGCAGCTTTACAGGGGGCCCTCACAATGAGCAGTTCTTC; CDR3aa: CASSFTGGPHNEQFF
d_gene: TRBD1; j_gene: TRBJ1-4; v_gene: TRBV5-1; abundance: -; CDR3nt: TGCGCCAGCAGGGGGCAGGGGGTGAATGAAAAACTGTTTTTT; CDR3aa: CASRGQGVNEKLFF